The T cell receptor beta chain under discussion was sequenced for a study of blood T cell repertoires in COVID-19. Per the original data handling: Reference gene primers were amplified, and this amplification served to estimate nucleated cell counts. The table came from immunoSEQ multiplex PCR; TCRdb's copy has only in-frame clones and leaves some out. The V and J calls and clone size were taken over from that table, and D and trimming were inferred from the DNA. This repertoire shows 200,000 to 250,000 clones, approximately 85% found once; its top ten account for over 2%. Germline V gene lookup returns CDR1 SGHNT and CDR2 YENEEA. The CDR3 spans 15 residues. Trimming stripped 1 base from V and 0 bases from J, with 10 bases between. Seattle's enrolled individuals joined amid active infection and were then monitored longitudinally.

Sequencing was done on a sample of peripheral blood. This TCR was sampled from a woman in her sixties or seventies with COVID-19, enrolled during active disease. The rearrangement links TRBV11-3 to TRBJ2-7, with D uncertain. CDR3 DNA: TGTGCCAGCAGCTTAGCCGCCACAAGCTCCTACGAGCAGTACTTC. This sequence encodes CASSLAATSSYEQYF. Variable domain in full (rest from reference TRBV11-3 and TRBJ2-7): EAGVVQSPRYKIIEKKQPVAFWCNPISGHNTLYWYLQNLGQGPELLIRYENEEAVDDSQLPKDRFSAERLKGVDSTLKIQPAELGDSAVYLCASSLAATSSYEQYFGPGTRLTVT.